This entry features one TCR beta chain sequence. Sequenced by immunoSEQ multiplex PCR; TCRdb stores in-frame clones only, minus some. The top ten hold roughly 0.9% of the sample, which has some 80,000 clones, more than 80% seen once. This sample is part of a study of T cell changes during pregnancy in multiple sclerosis. CDR1 and CDR2 (germline): MDHEN, SYDVKM. The CDR3 runs 16 residues. V was pared by 6 bases and J by 4 bases, with 21 bases between. Sequencing used peripheral blood, obtained in the first trimester of pregnancy. This clonotype originated in a female donor in good health, enrolled as a control in a pregnancy study. This rearrangement joins TRBV28 to TRBJ1-2; D possibly corresponds to TRBD1 (5 bases). CDR3 sequence: CASSLGYNSGFYGYTF. The DNA of the CDR3 is TGTGCCAGCAGCCTGGGCTATAATTCAGGGTTCTATGGCTACACCTTC.